This T cell receptor (beta chain) derives from a study of preoperative IRX-2 immunotherapy in early breast cancer. This sample's treatment: preoperative locoregional IRX-2 cytokine immunotherapy. Patients received preoperative, locoregional IRX-2 cytokine immunotherapy in a phase Ib study. Profiling relied on immunoSEQ multiplex PCR, and the TCRdb table lists in-frame clones only, not all of them. The sample carries under 25,000 clones, around 96% recorded once. The sequencing here drew on tumor tissue, taken after IRX-2 immunotherapy. This receptor was taken from a human donor with breast cancer.

This chain's CDR3 is CASSLYRGLNTGELFF. CDR3 in DNA: TGTGCCAGCAGCTTATATAGGGGACTGAACACCGGGGAGCTGTTTTTT. The rearrangement uses TRBV7-3 and TRBJ2-2; the D gene is possibly TRBD2 (6 bases). V was cut by 2 bases and J by 1 base, with 11 bases left in between. This CDR3 comprises 16 residues. Germline lookup yields CDR1 SGHTA and CDR2 FQGTGA.